The T cell receptor beta chain under discussion was sequenced for a study of vaccination and CD4 T cells after COVID-19. Regarding the study as a whole: Median SARS-CoV-2-reactive clonotype numbers went from approximately 21 to 38; this increase was not significant.

The time point: late sampling 161 to 241 days after vaccination in three convalescent patients. Indicated treatment: approximately nine-day PBMC culture with coronavirus spike peptide pools or control peptides (ViraFEST assay). Negative selection separated CD4+ T cells from approximately 10-day cultures. The Oncomine TCR Beta short-read assay was what sequenced the DNA obtained from cultured CD4+ T cells. TCRdb processed the PCR reads anew with MiXCR; each CDR3 protein has one entry. In the table there are about 26,000 distinct CDR3 sequences, around two fifths of which are singletons. This clonotype has just a few counts. Its antigen is undetermined. V was clipped by 9 bases and J by 3 bases; unmatched bases: 6. The CDR3 consists of 15 residues. Germline V gene data show CDR1 as KGHDR and CDR2 as SFDVKD.

Sequenced material: CD4+ T cells from blood, cultured in vitro, taken about 7 months after SARS-CoV-2 vaccination. The TCR was taken from a human donor who had recovered from COVID-19. This rearrangement joins TRBV24-1 to TRBJ2-5; 13 positions match TRBD2. Written as DNA, the CDR3 is TGTGCCACCGGAAGGACTAGCGGGAGTAAAGAGACCCAGTACTTC. Translating it yields CATGRTSGSKETQYF.